This entry concerns a single T cell receptor (beta chain). Its antigen is currently unknown. These data are taken from a study of cytomegalovirus exposure and HLA in healthy donors. General study points: One later analysis reportedly identified an Asian-associated ancestry cluster that showed fewer N-insertions than the roughly 620-donor mean.

CDR1 is LNHDA, CDR2 SQIVND, per germline (reference sequence). Trimming took 6 bases from V and 2 from J, leaving 13 bases between them. This CDR3 comprises 14 residues. The PCR was carried out with 60 Vbeta primers and 13 Jbeta primers. Profiling relied on immunoSEQ multiplex PCR, and the TCRdb table lists in-frame clones only, not all of them. The sample carries about 90,000 clones, less than 85% recorded once. This clonotype originated in a man aged 18 to 30 in good health and CMV-seronegative. Specimen: PBMCs. The rearrangement links TRBV19 to TRBJ1-1; D remains ambiguous. CDR3 loop: CASSVPTRNTEAFF. CDR3 sequence (DNA): TGTGCCAGTAGCGTACCGACACGAAACACTGAAGCTTTCTTT. Using reference TRBV19 and TRBJ1-1 for the parts outside the CDR3, the full variable domain is DGGITQSPKYLFRKEGQNVTLSCEQNLNHDAMYWYRQDPGQGLRLIYYSQIVNDFQKGDIAEGYSVSREKKESFPLTVTSAQKNPTAFYLCASSVPTRNTEAFFGQGTRLTVV.